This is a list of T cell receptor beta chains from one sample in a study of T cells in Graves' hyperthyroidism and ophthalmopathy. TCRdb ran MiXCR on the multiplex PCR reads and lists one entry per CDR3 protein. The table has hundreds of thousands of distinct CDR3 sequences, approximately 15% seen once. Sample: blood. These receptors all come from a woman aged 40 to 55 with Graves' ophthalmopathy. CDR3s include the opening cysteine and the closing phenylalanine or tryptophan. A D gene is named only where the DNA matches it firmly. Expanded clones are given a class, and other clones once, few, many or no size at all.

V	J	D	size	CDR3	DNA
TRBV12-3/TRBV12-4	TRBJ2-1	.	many	CASNKRGYNEQFF	TGTGCCAGCAACAAGAGGGGATACAATGAGCAGTTCTTC
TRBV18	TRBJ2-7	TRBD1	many	CASSWDRTYEQYF	TGTGCCAGCTCGTGGGACAGGACCTACGAGCAGTACTTC
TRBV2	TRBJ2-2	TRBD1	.	CASSWDRSGTGELFF	TGTGCCAGCAGCTGGGACAGGTCTGGCACCGGGGAGCTGTTTTTT
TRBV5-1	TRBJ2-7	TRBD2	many	CASSLAGSYEQYF	TGTGCCAGCAGCTTAGCGGGCTCCTACGAGCAGTACTTC
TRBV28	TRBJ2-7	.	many	CASSGTGSYGQYF	TGTGCCAGCTCCGGGACCGGGTCGTATGGGCAGTACTTC
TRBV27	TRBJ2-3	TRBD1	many	CASSLEGAADTQYF	TGTGCCAGCAGTTTAGAGGGGGCGGCAGATACGCAGTATTTT
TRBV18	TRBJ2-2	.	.	CASSPQQSTGELFF	TGTGCCAGCTCACCCCAACAGAGCACCGGGGAGCTGTTTTTT
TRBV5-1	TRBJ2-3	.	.	CASSFGRLSTDTQYF	TGCGCCAGCAGCTTCGGTCGACTTAGCACAGATACGCAGTATTTT
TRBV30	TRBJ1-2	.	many	CAWSDRSGKGGYGYTF	TGTGCCTGGAGTGATAGGTCAGGGAAGGGAGGATATGGCTACACCTTC
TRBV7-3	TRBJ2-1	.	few	CASSFYPFGYEQFF	TGTGCCAGCAGCTTTTACCCCTTCGGGTATGAGCAGTTCTTC
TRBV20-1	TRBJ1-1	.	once	CSARDLERLTEAFF	TGCAGTGCTAGAGATTTGGAACGACTCACTGAAGCTTTCTTT
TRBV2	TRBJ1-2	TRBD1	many	CASSSPSQGAGKYGYTF	TGTGCCAGCAGTTCACCCTCACAGGGGGCCGGCAAGTATGGCTACACCTTC
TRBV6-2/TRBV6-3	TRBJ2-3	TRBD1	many	CASSYGDREVDTQYF	TGTGCCAGCAGTTACGGGGACAGGGAGGTAGATACGCAGTATTTT
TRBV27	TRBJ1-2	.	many	CASRPLSRGSNYGYTF	TGTGCCAGCAGGCCGCTCTCTCGGGGATCAAACTATGGCTACACCTTC
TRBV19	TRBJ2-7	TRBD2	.	CASSMAGTSSSYEQYF	TGTGCCAGTAGTATGGCCGGGACTAGCTCCTCCTACGAGCAGTACTTC
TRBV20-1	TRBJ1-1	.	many	CSAIGGNTEAFF	TGCAGTGCTATAGGGGGGAACACTGAAGCTTTCTTT
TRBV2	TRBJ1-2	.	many	CASSYLGVTNYGYTF	TGTGCCAGCAGTTACTTGGGGGTTACTAACTATGGCTACACCTTC
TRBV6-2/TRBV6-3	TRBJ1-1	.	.	CASSSHSRVKAFF	TGTGCCAGCAGCAGCCACTCCAGGGTAAAAGCTTTCTTT
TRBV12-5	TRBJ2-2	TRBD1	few	CASAGQGATGELFF	TGTGCTAGTGCGGGACAGGGGGCCACCGGGGAGCTGTTTTTT
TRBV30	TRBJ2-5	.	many	CAWSVSGETQYF	TGTGCCTGGAGTGTATCGGGGGAGACCCAGTACTTC
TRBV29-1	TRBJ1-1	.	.	CGVEPGGGVSNTEAFF	TGCGGCGTTGAGCCGGGGGGTGGGGTTTCGAACACTGAAGCTTTCTTT
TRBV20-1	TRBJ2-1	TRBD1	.	CSANPNRDRGSDEQFF	TGCAGTGCGAACCCAAACCGGGACAGGGGGTCCGATGAGCAGTTCTTC
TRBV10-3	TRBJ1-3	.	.	CAITAGPSSGNTIYF	TGTGCCATCACGGCGGGACCGAGCTCTGGAAACACCATATATTTT
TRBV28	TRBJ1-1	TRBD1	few	CASSTSGGWTEAFF	TGTGCCAGCAGTACTTCAGGGGGCTGGACTGAAGCTTTCTTT
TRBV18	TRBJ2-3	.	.	CASSPREESTDTQYF	TGTGCCAGCTCCCCAAGAGAAGAAAGCACAGATACGCAGTATTTT
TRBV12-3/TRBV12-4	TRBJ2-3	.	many	CASSLRGASSRSSTDTQYF	TGTGCCAGCAGTTTGAGAGGGGCTTCCTCCCGATCTAGCACAGATACGCAGTATTTT
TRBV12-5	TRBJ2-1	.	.	CASGLEWGPDEQFF	TGTGCTAGTGGTTTGGAATGGGGGCCCGATGAGCAGTTCTTC